What follows is one T cell receptor (beta chain) and its context. Germline CDR1 is SNHLY and CDR2 is FYNNEI. With V trimmed by 9 bases and J by 7 bases, 9 bases remained unmatched. This CDR3 is built from 15 residues. This sample's treatment: oral pan-JAK inhibitor, 5-10 mg twice daily. Samples from alopecia areata patients were lesional scalp punch biopsies and peripheral blood. It was cDNA, reverse transcribed from extracted RNA, that served as the sequencing template. Generated by immunoSEQ multiplex PCR, the TCRdb table keeps only in-frame clones and is missing some. Of 10,000 to 15,000 clones in the sample, around 63% are singletons; the top ten hold 7% to 7.5%. The data were taken from a study of CD8+ T cells in alopecia areata. Study details: Dosing with tofacitinib proceeded for 6 to 18 months, followed by 6 months off drug. The SALT score measured affected scalp surface percentage in treated patients.

This sequence originates from a human donor with alopecia areata. J is TRBJ2-1 and V is TRBV2, with 13 bases matching TRBD2. The sample consisted of skin, taken at week 4, from a patient treated with tofacitinib. The CDR3 nucleotides read TGTGCCAGTCTTATTCGGACTAGCGGGGGTAATGAGCAGTTCTTC. Encoded protein: CASLIRTSGGNEQFF.